Each of the 27 T cell receptor beta chains below was sequenced from the same sample in a study of blood T cell repertoires in COVID-19. TCRdb keeps only in-frame clones here, not all; method: immunoSEQ multiplex PCR. The data hold roughly 14,000 clones, with approximately 92% observed a single time. Sequencing was carried out using peripheral blood. The receptor set was obtained from a human donor with active COVID-19. The donor label of this sample is uncertain.

The genes are TRBV7-2 and TRBJ1-2, with TRBD1 matching 7 bases. V lost 3 bases to trimming and J lost 4 bases; unmatched junction nucleotides: 2. The CDR3 sequence is 13 residues long. Germline CDR1 is SGHTA and CDR2 is FQGNSA. CDR3 in DNA: TGTGCCAGCAGCTTCGGGACAGTCTATGGCTACACCTTC. Residues: CASSFGTVYGYTF.

The rearrangement links TRBV19 to TRBJ1-2, with a tentative D call TRBD1 (5 bases). This CDR3 region has 15 residues. Germline values: CDR1 LNHDA, CDR2 SQIVND (reference sequence). V lost 3 bases to trimming and J lost 4 bases, with 15 bases between them. CDR3: CASSMNSQGFYGYTF. The DNA of the CDR3 is TGTGCCAGTAGTATGAACTCTCAGGGCTTCTATGGCTACACCTTC. The variable domain in full, completed from reference TRBV19 and TRBJ1-2, reads DGGITQSPKYLFRKEGQNVTLSCEQNLNHDAMYWYRQDPGQGLRLIYYSQIVNDFQKGDIAEGYSVSREKKESFPLTVTSAQKNPTAFYLCASSMNSQGFYGYTFGSGTRLTVV.

J is TRBJ1-1 and V is TRBV5-4; D remains unclear. Looked up from germline, CDR1 is SGHNT and CDR2 is YYREEE (reference sequence). CDR3 length: 13 residues. The ends were cut back, 0 bases at V and 5 bases at J, with 8 bases in the middle. This CDR3 is CASSLVGRTEAFF. CDR3 DNA: TGTGCCAGCAGCTTGGTCGGGAGGACTGAAGCTTTCTTT.

This clone has only a few counts. This chain links TRBV7-9 with TRBJ1-5, with D unresolved. This CDR3 is built from 13 residues. Germline CDR1 is SEHNR and CDR2 is FQNEAQ (reference sequence). Trimming took 6 bases from V and 9 from J, leaving 15 bases between them. This chain's CDR3 is CASSFASRGPQHF. The CDR3 nucleotides are TGTGCCAGCAGTTTCGCTTCCCGGGGGCCCCAGCATTTT.

The chain joins TRBV7-9 to TRBJ2-3, with 15 nucleotides matching TRBD2. Trimming took 5 bases from V and 7 from J; bases not matched to a gene: 13. This CDR3 has 18 residues. Germline CDR1 and CDR2: SEHNR and FQNEAQ (reference sequence). As DNA, the CDR3 is TGTGCCAGCAGCACTCCCCCCGGGACTAGCGGGGGGACAAATACGCAGTATTTT. Its protein is CASSTPPGTSGGTNTQYF. The full variable domain, with the rest looked up from reference TRBV7-9 and TRBJ2-3, is DTGVSQNPRHKITKRGQNVTFRCDPISEHNRLYWYRQTLGQGPEFLTYFQNEAQLEKSRLLSDRFSAERPKGSFSTLEIQRTEQGDSAMYLCASSTPPGTSGGTNTQYFGPGTRLTVL.

CDR3 coding DNA: TGCGCCAGCGGGCACTCCTACGAGCAGTACTTC. It is translated as CASGHSYEQYF. The chain joins TRBV10-2 to TRBJ2-7; D is unclear. CDR3 size: 11 residues. Germline V gene sequence: CDR1 WSHSY, CDR2 SAAADI. Trimming left V 8 bases short and J 0 bases short, with 5 bases between.

This chain uses TRBV5-5 with TRBJ1-1, with D unresolved. CDR1 and CDR2 (germline): SGHKS, YYEKEE (reference sequence). Trimming shortened V by 6 bases and J by 2 bases, and 11 bases separated the two germline ends. This CDR3 region has 13 residues. CDR3 sequence (DNA): TGTGCCAGCACTTACAGATTTAACACTGAAGCTTTCTTT. Protein: CASTYRFNTEAFF. Together with reference TRBV5-5 and TRBJ1-1, the CDR3 gives the full variable domain: DAGVTQSPTHLIKTRGQQVTLRCSPISGHKSVSWYQQVLGQGPQFIFQYYEKEERGRGNFPDRFSARQFPNYSSELNVNALLLGDSALYLCASTYRFNTEAFFGQGTRLTVV.

This clone has a single count. The chain couples TRBV7-2 to TRBJ1-3; 8 nucleotides line up with TRBD1. Germline V CDR1 and CDR2: SGHTA, FQGNSA. The V segment lost 5 bases and the J segment 0 bases; nucleotides outside the gene matches: 6. The CDR3 sequence is 16 residues long. Here the CDR3 DNA reads TGTGCCAGCAGCCTAACAGGGGGGAACTCTGGAAACACCATATATTTT. Its protein product is CASSLTGGNSGNTIYF.

The chain is built from TRBV5-1 and TRBJ2-7; 8 positions match TRBD1. From germline, CDR1 is SGHRS and CDR2 YFSETQ. This CDR3 has 13 residues. V was pared by 3 bases and J by 8 bases, with 7 bases of the junction left unmatched. In DNA, the CDR3 is TGCGCCAGCAGCTCCGACAGGGGTAGGCAGCAGTACTTC. It codes for CASSSDRGRQQYF. The complete variable domain, with remaining parts taken from reference TRBV5-1 and TRBJ2-7, reads KAGVTQTPRYLIKTRGQQVTLSCSPISGHRSVSWYQQTPGQGLQFLFEYFSETQRNKGNFPGRFSGRQFSNSRSEMNVSTLELGDSALYLCASSSDRGRQQYFGPGTRLTVT.

The chain carries TRBV29-1 and TRBJ1-5; 9 bases are shared with TRBD1. V was pared by 4 bases and J by 3 bases, with 4 bases of the junction left unmatched. Germline CDR1 and CDR2: SQVTM and ANQGSEA. The CDR3 contains 14 residues. This chain's CDR3 is CSVGGQGHNQPQHF. DNA of the CDR3: TGCAGCGTTGGGGGACAGGGTCACAATCAGCCCCAGCATTTT.

The chain combines TRBV18 with TRBJ1-5; tentative D call: TRBD1 (6 bases). CDR3 length: 14 amino acids. Germline CDR1 KGHSH, CDR2 LQKENI. The V end lost 3 bases, the J end lost 7 bases, and 13 bases lay between the germline ends. The CDR3 protein is CASSPVRGGQPQHF. CDR3 sequence (DNA): TGTGCCAGCTCACCGGTCAGGGGAGGGCAGCCCCAGCATTTT.

The V gene is TRBV27, the J gene TRBJ2-6; D gene ambiguous. V lost 10 bases and J 0 bases, leaving 13 bases between the germline ends. This CDR3 contains 15 residues. The V gene's germline CDR1 is MNHEY and CDR2 SMNVEV (reference sequence). CDR3 protein: CATLQPGSGANVLTF. DNA for the CDR3: TGTGCCACCTTACAACCTGGCTCTGGGGCCAACGTCCTGACTTTC.

The chain combines TRBV5-1 with TRBJ1-3; D perhaps matches TRBD1 (5 bases). CDR1 SGHRS and CDR2 YFSETQ come from the germline V gene. The CDR3 is made up of 16 amino acids. Trimming removed 4 bases at V and 0 bases at J, with 14 bases between. The CDR3 sequence is CASSILDSHSGNTIYF. The CDR3, as DNA: TGCGCCAGCAGCATTCTCGACAGCCACTCTGGAAACACCATATATTTT.

The chain couples TRBV7-2 to TRBJ1-6; D is unclear. Germline loops: CDR1 SGHTA, CDR2 FQGNSA. The CDR3 has 13 amino acids. V shed 5 bases and J shed 9 bases, with 11 bases lying between them. The CDR3 here is CASSPLKSSPLHF. The CDR3 nucleotides read TGTGCCAGCAGCCCCCTTAAGAGTTCACCCCTCCACTTT.

This clone was counted a few times. V gene TRBV5-1 combines with J gene TRBJ1-1; 7 nucleotides match TRBD1. The V segment lost 5 bases and the J segment 1 base; nucleotides outside the gene matches: 2. The CDR3 totals 13 residues. CDR1 SGHRS and CDR2 YFSETQ come from the germline V gene. The CDR3 spells CASRTGTNTEAFF. CDR3 sequence (DNA): TGCGCCAGCAGGACAGGGACGAACACTGAAGCTTTCTTT.

V gene TRBV6-1 combines with J gene TRBJ1-4, with D unclear. V was pared by 1 base and J by 3 bases, with 9 bases between. The CDR3 sequence is 15 residues long. Germline V gene sequence: CDR1 MNHNS, CDR2 SASEGT. CDR3 residues: CASSEDGRANEKLFF. CDR3 coding DNA: TGTGCCAGCAGTGAAGACGGTCGCGCTAATGAAAAACTGTTTTTT.

V gene TRBV7-8 combines with J gene TRBJ2-2; unclear D gene. The CDR3 is made up of 14 amino acids. V dropped 7 bases and J dropped 0 bases, with 9 bases sitting between them. The V gene's germline CDR1 is SGHVS and CDR2 FQNEAQ. The CDR3 spells CASMVEPNTGELFF. The CDR3 DNA reads as TGTGCCAGCATGGTAGAGCCGAACACCGGGGAGCTGTTTTTT.

The rearrangement links TRBV5-1 to TRBJ2-1; tentatively, D is TRBD2 (5 bases). The V end was cut by 4 bases, the J end by 8 bases, with 16 bases between. Germline CDR1 reads SGHRS; CDR2 reads YFSETQ. This CDR3 region has 14 residues. The CDR3 DNA follows: TGCGCCAGCAGCCGAAGCGGCCTGGGCGATGAGCAGTTCTTC. This codes for CASSRSGLGDEQFF. Based on the CDR3 plus reference TRBV5-1 and TRBJ2-1, the full variable domain is KAGVTQTPRYLIKTRGQQVTLSCSPISGHRSVSWYQQTPGQGLQFLFEYFSETQRNKGNFPGRFSGRQFSNSRSEMNVSTLELGDSALYLCASSRSGLGDEQFFGPGTRLTVL.

The V gene is TRBV6-5, the J gene TRBJ1-3; 7 bases are shared with TRBD1. The CDR3 spans 16 residues. The trim removed 0 bases at V and 3 bases at J, leaving 5 bases unmatched. CDR1 and CDR2 from the germline V gene are MNHEY and SVGAGI. The CDR3 loop is CASSYSSGTVGNTIYF. DNA for the CDR3: TGTGCCAGCAGTTACTCTTCCGGGACAGTTGGAAACACCATATATTTT.

This chain joins TRBV10-3 and TRBJ1-1; 9 bases line up with TRBD1. Trimming took 8 bases from V and 3 from J; bases not matched to a gene: 4. Looked up from germline, CDR1 is ENHRY and CDR2 is SYGVKD. The CDR3 sequence is 13 residues long. In nucleotides, the CDR3 is TGTGCCATCGAGCGGGACAGGGACACTGAAGCTTTCTTT. Its protein is CAIERDRDTEAFF.

The chain recombines TRBV1 with TRBJ2-6; the table calls TRBD2, which could not be checked here. TRBV1 is described as a pseudogene. The CDR3 sequence is 18 residues long. CDR3 nucleotides: TGCACCAGCAGCCAAGTGGCCGGGATGATGGCTGGGGCCAACGTCCTGACTTTC. This translates into CTSSQVAGMMAGANVLTF.

The J gene is TRBJ2-1, the V gene TRBV6-2 or TRBV6-3, with no clear D. This CDR3 comprises 12 residues. CDR1 and CDR2 from the germline V gene are MNHEY and SVGEGT. V lost 5 bases to trimming and J lost 7 bases, with 9 bases between them. Written as DNA, the CDR3 is TGTGCCAGCAGTAATCCCATGAATGAGCAGTTCTTC. Translated, it gives CASSNPMNEQFF.

The chain couples TRBV28 to TRBJ1-2, with unresolved D. V lost 7 bases to trimming and J lost 8 bases, with 14 bases between them. Looked up from germline, CDR1 is MDHEN and CDR2 is SYDVKM. The CDR3 is 12 residues long. This CDR3 is CASNNQRIGYTF. The CDR3 nucleotides read TGTGCCAGCAATAATCAGAGGATCGGCTACACCTTC.

The chain employs TRBV21-1 and TRBJ2-4; the table names TRBD2, a call not compared with the DNA. TRBV21-1 is a documented pseudogene. This CDR3 region has 18 residues. CDR3 residues: CARNAELAGGWAKNIQYF. DNA of the CDR3: TGTGCCAGAAACGCGGAACTAGCGGGAGGGTGGGCCAAAAACATTCAGTACTTC.

The V call is TRBV6-5, the J call TRBJ2-6, with 7 positions matching TRBD2. Germline CDR1 reads MNHEY; CDR2 reads SVGAGI. This CDR3 has 12 amino acids. The trim removed 6 bases at V and 15 bases at J, leaving 8 bases unmatched. The CDR3 bases are TGTGCCAGCAGCCAGCGGGGAGCCCACCTGACTTTC. This sequence encodes CASSQRGAHLTF.

V usage is TRBV5-1 and J usage is TRBJ1-2, with a tentative D call TRBD1 (5 bases). CDR1 is SGHRS, CDR2 YFSETQ, per germline. This CDR3 comprises 15 residues. Between the trimmed V and J ends, which lost 0 bases and 4 bases, there was a span of 13 bases. The CDR3 sequence: CASSLGQPLGYGYTF. The CDR3 DNA reads TGCGCCAGCAGCTTGGGACAGCCGCTAGGCTATGGCTACACCTTC. Complete variable domain (other parts from reference TRBV5-1 and TRBJ1-2): KAGVTQTPRYLIKTRGQQVTLSCSPISGHRSVSWYQQTPGQGLQFLFEYFSETQRNKGNFPGRFSGRQFSNSRSEMNVSTLELGDSALYLCASSLGQPLGYGYTFGSGTRLTVV.

V and J are TRBV3-1 (or the pseudogene TRBV3-2) and TRBJ1-1; D uncertain. Germline V gives CDR1 LGHDT, CDR2 YNNKEL (reference sequence). The CDR3 is made up of 11 amino acids. V lost 6 bases, J lost 3 bases, and 5 bases lay in between. The CDR3 nucleotides are TGTGCCAGCAGGAGGGACACTGAAGCTTTCTTT. This codes for CASRRDTEAFF.